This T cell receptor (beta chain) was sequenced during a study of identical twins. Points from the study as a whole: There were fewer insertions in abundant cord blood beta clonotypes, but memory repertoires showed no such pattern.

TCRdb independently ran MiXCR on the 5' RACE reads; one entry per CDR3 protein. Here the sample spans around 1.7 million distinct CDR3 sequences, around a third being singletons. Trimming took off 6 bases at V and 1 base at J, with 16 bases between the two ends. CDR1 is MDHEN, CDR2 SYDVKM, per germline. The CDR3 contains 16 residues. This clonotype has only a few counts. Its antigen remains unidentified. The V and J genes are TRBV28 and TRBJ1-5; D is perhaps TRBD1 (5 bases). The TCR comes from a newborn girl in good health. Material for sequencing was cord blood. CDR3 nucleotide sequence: TGTGCCAGCAGGCCGGGACTGGTACGGAGCAATCAGCCCCAGCATTTT. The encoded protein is CASRPGLVRSNQPQHF.